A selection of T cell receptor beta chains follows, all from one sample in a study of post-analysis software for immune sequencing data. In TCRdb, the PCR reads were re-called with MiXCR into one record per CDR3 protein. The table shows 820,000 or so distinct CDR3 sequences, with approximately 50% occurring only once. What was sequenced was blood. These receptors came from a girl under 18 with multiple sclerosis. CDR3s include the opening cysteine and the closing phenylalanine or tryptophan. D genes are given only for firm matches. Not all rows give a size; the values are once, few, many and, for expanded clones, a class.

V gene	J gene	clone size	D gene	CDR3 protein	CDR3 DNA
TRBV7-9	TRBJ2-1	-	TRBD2	CASSLALAVSYNEQFF	TGTGCCAGCAGCCTCGCACTAGCGGTTTCCTACAATGAGCAGTTCTTC
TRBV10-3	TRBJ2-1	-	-	CAISAQGGGDEQFF	TGTGCCATCAGTGCTCAGGGGGGCGGGGATGAGCAGTTCTTC
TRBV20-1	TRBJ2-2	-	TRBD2	CSARVTSGINTGELFF	TGCAGTGCTAGAGTTACTAGCGGGATAAACACCGGGGAGCTGTTTTTT
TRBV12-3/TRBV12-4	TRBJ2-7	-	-	CASRRGRDYEQYF	TGTGCCAGCAGAAGGGGTCGGGACTACGAGCAGTACTTC
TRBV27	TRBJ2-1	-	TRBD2	CASISGGHYNEQFF	TGTGCCAGCATCTCGGGGGGGCACTACAATGAGCAGTTCTTC
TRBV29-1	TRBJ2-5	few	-	CSVDRFQETQYF	TGCAGCGTTGACAGGTTTCAAGAGACCCAGTACTTC
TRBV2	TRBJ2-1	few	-	CASLKGAYNEQFF	TGTGCCAGCTTGAAGGGGGCCTACAATGAGCAGTTCTTC
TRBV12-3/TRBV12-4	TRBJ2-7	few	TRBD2	CASSLRASGTYEQYF	TGTGCCAGCAGTTTAAGGGCTAGCGGAACCTACGAGCAGTACTTC
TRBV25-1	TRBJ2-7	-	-	CASSVGANYEQYF	TGTGCCAGCAGTGTCGGGGCGAACTACGAGCAGTACTTC
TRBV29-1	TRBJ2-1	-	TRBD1	CSVEGDSSSYNEQFF	TGCAGCGTTGAAGGGGACAGTAGCTCCTACAATGAGCAGTTCTTC
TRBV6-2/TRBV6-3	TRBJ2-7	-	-	CASRRDGRYEQYF	TGTGCCAGCAGGAGGGACGGACGCTACGAGCAGTACTTC
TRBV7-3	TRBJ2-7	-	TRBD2	CASSIGSGRAEQYF	TGTGCCAGCAGCATAGGGAGTGGGAGGGCCGAGCAGTACTTC
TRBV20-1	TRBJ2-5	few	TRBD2	CSAREGGPIETQYF	TGCAGTGCTAGGGAGGGAGGGCCTATAGAGACCCAGTACTTC
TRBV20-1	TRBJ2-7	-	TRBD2	CSARGISGTYEQYF	TGCAGTGCGAGGGGAATTAGCGGGACCTACGAGCAGTACTTC
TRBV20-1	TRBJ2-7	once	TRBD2	CSASPTSGSHEQYF	TGCAGTGCTAGCCCGACTAGCGGGAGTCACGAGCAGTACTTC
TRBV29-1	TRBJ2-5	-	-	CGVEEARETQYF	TGCGGCGTTGAGGAAGCGAGGGAGACCCAGTACTTC
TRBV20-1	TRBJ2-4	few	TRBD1	CSTGARAKNIQYF	TGCAGTACAGGGGCTAGGGCCAAAAACATTCAGTACTTC
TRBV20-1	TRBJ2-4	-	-	CSGLVSSRQDIQYF	TGCAGTGGCCTAGTCTCCTCTCGACAGGACATTCAGTACTTC
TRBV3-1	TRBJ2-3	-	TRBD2	CASSQGLANPDTQYF	TGTGCCAGCAGCCAAGGACTAGCTAACCCAGATACGCAGTATTTT
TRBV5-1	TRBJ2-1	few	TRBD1	CASSLGDRDVGEQFF	TGCGCCAGCAGCTTGGGGGACAGGGATGTCGGTGAGCAGTTCTTC
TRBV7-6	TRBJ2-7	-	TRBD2	CASSQERGFYEQYF	TGTGCCAGCAGCCAAGAGCGGGGCTTCTACGAGCAGTACTTC
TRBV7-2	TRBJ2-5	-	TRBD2	CASSQGLAGVKQYF	TGTGCCAGCAGCCAGGGACTAGCGGGAGTCAAGCAGTACTTC
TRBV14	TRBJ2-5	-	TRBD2	CASSQWGGEEQYF	TGTGCCAGCAGCCAGTGGGGGGGGGAAGAGCAGTACTTC
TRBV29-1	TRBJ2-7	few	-	CSVETGDSHEQYF	TGCAGCGTTGAGACCGGGGATTCCCACGAGCAGTACTTC
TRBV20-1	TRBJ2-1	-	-	CSAEGLAFVEQFF	TGCAGTGCGGAGGGGCTAGCTTTCGTAGAGCAGTTCTTC
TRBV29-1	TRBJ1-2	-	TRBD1	CSVGNSDRVYGYTF	TGCAGCGTGGGGAATTCTGACAGGGTCTATGGCTACACCTTC
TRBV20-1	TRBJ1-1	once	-	CSARYTEAFF	TGCAGTGCTAGGTACACTGAAGCTTTCTTT
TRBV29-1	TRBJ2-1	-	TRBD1	CSVEVWDSQYNEQFF	TGCAGCGTTGAAGTATGGGACAGCCAGTACAATGAGCAGTTCTTC
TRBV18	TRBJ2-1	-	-	CASSPRDWANEQFF	TGTGCCAGCTCACCAAGGGACTGGGCAAATGAGCAGTTCTTC
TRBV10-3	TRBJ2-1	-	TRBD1	CAISGTGWDEQFF	TGTGCCATCAGTGGGACAGGGTGGGATGAGCAGTTCTTC
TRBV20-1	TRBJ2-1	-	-	CSAAPLYYNEQFF	TGCAGTGCCGCCCCCCTCTACTACAATGAGCAGTTCTTC
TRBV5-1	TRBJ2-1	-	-	CASSLAVDSQVNEQFF	TGCGCCAGCAGCTTGGCCGTTGACTCCCAGGTTAATGAGCAGTTCTTC
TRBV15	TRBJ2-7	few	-	CATSSKGTPTGEQYF	TGTGCCACCAGCAGTAAGGGCACCCCGACGGGCGAGCAGTACTTC
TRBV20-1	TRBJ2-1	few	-	CSAPTVFPMASEQFF	TGCAGTGCGCCTACAGTATTCCCTATGGCGAGTGAGCAGTTCTTC
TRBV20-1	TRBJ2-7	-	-	CSAPWGGAEHEQYF	TGCAGTGCCCCATGGGGGGGGGCAGAGCACGAGCAGTACTTC
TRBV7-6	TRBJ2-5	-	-	CASSPGVGNQETQYF	TGTGCCAGCAGCCCGGGAGTGGGGAACCAAGAGACCCAGTACTTC
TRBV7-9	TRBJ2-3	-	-	CASSPTAAAWTDTQYF	TGTGCCAGCAGCCCGACTGCGGCCGCGTGGACAGATACGCAGTATTTT
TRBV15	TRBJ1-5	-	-	CATSREPMEERHF	TGTGCCACCAGCAGAGAGCCTATGGAGGAAAGGCATTTT
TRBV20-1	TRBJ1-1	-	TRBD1	CSAPGQGGTEAFF	TGCAGTGCACCGGGACAGGGAGGCACTGAAGCTTTCTTT
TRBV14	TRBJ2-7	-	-	CASSHRGRPPGTQYF	TGTGCCAGCAGCCACCGAGGGAGGCCCCCGGGAACCCAGTACTTC
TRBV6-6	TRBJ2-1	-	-	CASSYSRGIADNEQFF	TGTGCCAGCAGTTACTCGAGGGGGATCGCGGACAATGAGCAGTTCTTC
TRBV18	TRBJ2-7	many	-	CASSSAYEQYF	TGTGCCAGCAGCTCCGCCTACGAGCAGTACTTC
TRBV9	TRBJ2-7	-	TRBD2	CASSLTPSGTVYEQYF	TGTGCCAGCAGCCTCACACCTAGCGGGACGGTCTACGAGCAGTACTTC
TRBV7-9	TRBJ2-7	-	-	CASSLAMTSSYEQYF	TGTGCCAGCAGCTTAGCGATGACTAGCTCCTACGAGCAGTACTTC
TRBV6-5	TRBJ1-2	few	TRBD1	CASSYSKFRQGLNYGYTF	TGTGCCAGCAGTTACTCTAAGTTCCGACAGGGTTTGAACTATGGCTACACCTTC
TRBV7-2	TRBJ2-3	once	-	CASSPNALTDTQYF	TGTGCCAGCAGCCCCAACGCGCTCACAGATACGCAGTATTTT
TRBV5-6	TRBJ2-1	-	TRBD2	CASSLQRLAGGSITYNEQFF	TGTGCCAGCAGCCTCCAAAGACTAGCGGGAGGGTCGATAACCTACAATGAGCAGTTCTTC